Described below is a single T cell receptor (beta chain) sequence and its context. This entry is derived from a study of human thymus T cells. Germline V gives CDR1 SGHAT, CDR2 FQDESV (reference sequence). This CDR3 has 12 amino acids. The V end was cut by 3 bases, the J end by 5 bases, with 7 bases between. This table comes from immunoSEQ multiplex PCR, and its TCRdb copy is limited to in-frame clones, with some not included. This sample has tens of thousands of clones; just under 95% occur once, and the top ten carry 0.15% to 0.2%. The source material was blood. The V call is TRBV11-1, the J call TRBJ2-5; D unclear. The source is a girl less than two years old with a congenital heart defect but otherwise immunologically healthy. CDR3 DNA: TGTGCCAGCAGCTTGGACCGGGAGACCCAGTACTTC. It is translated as CASSLDRETQYF. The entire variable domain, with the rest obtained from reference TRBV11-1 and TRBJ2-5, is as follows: EAEVAQSPRYKITEKSQAVAFWCDPISGHATLYWYRQILGQGPELLVQFQDESVVDDSQLPKDRFSAERLKGVDSTLKIQPAELGDSAMYLCASSLDRETQYFGPGTRLLVL.